This T cell receptor beta chain is from a study of T-cell reconstitution after alpha-beta-depleted transplantation in children. A word on this clonotype: Its target is not known.

Trimming took 7 bases from V and 1 from J, leaving 13 bases between them. CDR3 length: 15 amino acids. Germline CDR1 is KGHDR and CDR2 is SFDVKD. Unique molecular identifiers were incorporated when the TCRbeta library was constructed. A single record per CDR3 protein comes from TCRdb applying MiXCR to the PCR reads. The data hold more than 500,000 distinct CDR3 sequences, with approximately 10% observed a single time. Study outcomes and limitations: In patients about two months after transplant, alpha-beta T cells reportedly arose from several hundred expanded graft clones. In some patients, recipient T cells and intrathymic progenitors surviving conditioning explained high day-60 diversity.

This TCR came from a female patient aged 2 to 10 who had a stem cell transplant for aplastic anemia, so the T cells may come from the graft donor. The chain couples TRBV24-1 to TRBJ2-1; D might be TRBD1 (6 bases). The input for sequencing was PBMCs, mostly from graft donor cells, taken 180 days after TCRalphabeta/CD19-depleted stem cell transplant. Written as DNA, the CDR3 is TGTGCCACCAGGGCTGGGGGCGGGTCCTACAATGAGCAGTTCTTC. It codes for CATRAGGGSYNEQFF.